The rows below give T cell receptor beta chains drawn from one sample of a study of cytomegalovirus exposure and HLA in healthy donors. TCRdb's table, derived via immunoSEQ multiplex PCR, lists solely in-frame clones and lacks some. This table holds over 100,000 clones, about 79% found once. The sequenced material came from PBMCs. The receptors were gathered from a man aged 55 to 70 in good health and CMV-seropositive. The CDR3 runs from the conserved cysteine through the conserved F or W. D genes are given only for firm matches.

V	J	D	CDR3
TRBV18	TRBJ2-7	.	CASSPLQTVVVGEQYF
TRBV28	TRBJ1-4	TRBD1	CASSSPTGGNEKLFF
TRBV5-1	TRBJ2-1	TRBD2	CASSLSRGRGGGEQFF
TRBV5-4	TRBJ2-7	.	CASSSGQRTYEQYF
TRBV9	TRBJ1-5	.	CASSDGTSISQPQHF
TRBV6-5	TRBJ1-5	.	CASSMRDQPQHF
TRBV2	TRBJ1-2	TRBD1	CASGQGGYGYTF
TRBV20-1	TRBJ2-7	.	CSAMRSDEQYF
TRBV30	TRBJ1-5	.	CAWSVRGNQPQHF
TRBV10-2	TRBJ1-4	TRBD1	CASSTGGASGEKLFF
TRBV10-1	TRBJ1-6	TRBD1	CAWRGTDCYNSPLHF
TRBV11-2	TRBJ2-7	TRBD1	CASSLQQGVREQYF
TRBV6-1	TRBJ1-6	.	CASSEGRGGNSPLHF
TRBV5-4	TRBJ2-7	.	CASSLGGRIYEQYF
TRBV9	TRBJ2-2	TRBD2	CASSVGTGGQTGELFF
TRBV7-3	TRBJ1-5	.	CASSLGPNQPQHF